Below, 8 T cell receptor beta chains from the same sample are listed, as sequenced in a study of blood T cell repertoires in COVID-19. Method: immunoSEQ multiplex PCR; TCRdb's copy keeps in-frame clones and lacks some. Found here are roughly 180,000 clones, approximately 82% of them singletons; the top ten hold 15% to 20%. Specimen: PBMCs or T cells enriched from blood (not recorded which). Receptor source: a man in his 60s who had recovered from COVID-19.

The chain employs TRBV13 and TRBJ2-1, with TRBD2 identical over 10 bases. The V gene's germline CDR1 is PRHDT and CDR2 FYEKMQ (reference sequence). The CDR3 spans 16 residues. Trimming at V came to 1 base and at J to 3 bases, leaving 3 bases not matched to a gene. The CDR3 sequence is CASSLEAGGGYNEQFF. As DNA, the CDR3 is TGTGCCAGCAGCTTAGAAGCGGGAGGGGGCTACAATGAGCAGTTCTTC.

This chain joins TRBV28 and TRBJ2-1; 9 nucleotides agree with TRBD2. Germline CDR1 MDHEN, CDR2 SYDVKM. The ends lost 1 base at V and 7 bases at J; junction bases unmatched: 5. This CDR3 spans 15 amino acids. The CDR3 protein is CASSLYAGGPNEQFF. The CDR3 coding sequence is TGTGCCAGCAGTTTATATGCGGGGGGGCCGAATGAGCAGTTCTTC.

The sample holds a few counts of this clone. This sample includes further DNA sequences coding for the same CDR3. V and J are TRBV6-5 and TRBJ2-7; 13 nucleotides agree with TRBD2. V was pared by 10 bases and J by 4 bases, with 4 bases of the junction left unmatched. Per the germline V gene, CDR1 is MNHEY and CDR2 is SVGAGI. The CDR3 is 13 residues long. CDR3 in DNA: TGTGCCACGGGACTAGCGGGGTCGTACGAGCAGTACTTC. Its protein product is CATGLAGSYEQYF.

The sample holds a few counts of this clone. The chain links TRBV7-2 to TRBJ2-7; TRBD1 matches 9 bases. The CDR3 is 16 residues long. With 5 bases clipped from V and 2 bases from J, the junction kept 10 bases outside the gene matches. CDR1 is SGHTA, CDR2 FQGNSA, per germline. CDR3 sequence reads: CASSKLGTGTPYEQYF. CDR3 nucleotides: TGTGCCAGCAGCAAACTCGGGACAGGGACTCCCTACGAGCAGTACTTC.

V is TRBV5-1 and J is TRBJ1-2; TRBD1 matches 8 bases. The CDR3 sequence is 16 residues long. Germline lookup yields CDR1 SGHRS and CDR2 YFSETQ. The V segment lost 2 bases and the J segment 1 base; nucleotides outside the gene matches: 7. The CDR3, as DNA: TGCGCCAGCAGCTTAAACACAGGGGGTTTTAACTATGGCTACACCTTC. The encoded protein is CASSLNTGGFNYGYTF. The complete variable domain, with remaining parts taken from reference TRBV5-1 and TRBJ1-2, reads KAGVTQTPRYLIKTRGQQVTLSCSPISGHRSVSWYQQTPGQGLQFLFEYFSETQRNKGNFPGRFSGRQFSNSRSEMNVSTLELGDSALYLCASSLNTGGFNYGYTFGSGTRLTVV.

The J gene is TRBJ1-5, the V gene TRBV28, with 7 bases lining up with TRBD1. CDR3 length equals 17 residues. Germline V gene lookup returns CDR1 MDHEN and CDR2 SYDVKM. V lost 8 bases to trimming and J lost 2 bases; unmatched junction nucleotides: 15. Here the CDR3 DNA reads TGTGCCAGCCTTATGGGGGACAGAGGGGTTCGCAATCAGCCCCAGCATTTT. The encoded protein is CASLMGDRGVRNQPQHF.

The genes are TRBV5-6 and TRBJ2-1, with D hard to call. V lost 2 bases, J lost 4 bases, and 16 bases lay in between. Germline V gene sequence: CDR1 SGHDT, CDR2 YYEEEE. The CDR3 has 16 amino acids. CDR3 sequence (DNA): TGTGCCAGCAGCTTTTTCGTCCGTTTCGGGTACAATGAGCAGTTCTTC. Amino acid sequence: CASSFFVRFGYNEQFF.

This clone has a handful of counts. The gene calls are TRBV5-1 and TRBJ1-4; a weak D match, TRBD1 (6 bases). Trimming shortened V by 5 bases and J by 5 bases, and 13 bases separated the two germline ends. The CDR3 has 14 residues. Germline V gene lookup returns CDR1 SGHRS and CDR2 YFSETQ. CDR3 bases: TGCGCCAGCAGTCCCGACAGGAACAATGAAAAACTGTTTTTT. It translates to CASSPDRNNEKLFF. Filled out from reference TRBV5-1 and TRBJ1-4, the complete variable domain reads KAGVTQTPRYLIKTRGQQVTLSCSPISGHRSVSWYQQTPGQGLQFLFEYFSETQRNKGNFPGRFSGRQFSNSRSEMNVSTLELGDSALYLCASSPDRNNEKLFFGSGTQLSVL.